This T cell receptor beta chain was identified during a study of blood T cell repertoires in COVID-19. Study information: COVID-19 samples from acute and convalescent phases originated in the United States, Italy and Spain.

Under the authors' procedure: Nucleated cell counts were estimated from reference gene primer amplification. Using immunoSEQ multiplex PCR, the repertoire was profiled, and TCRdb retains in-frame clones only, with some absent. V and J calls and clone size are as listed in that table; D and trimming were resolved from the DNA. The table has over 150,000 clones, about 88% seen once. This clone was counted only a few times. Seattle's enrolled individuals joined amid active infection and were then monitored longitudinally. V dropped 7 bases and J dropped 4 bases, with 7 bases sitting between them. This CDR3 comprises 12 residues. Germline assignment: CDR1 MNHEY and CDR2 SMNVEV (reference sequence).

This TCR was recovered from a man over 45 with COVID-19, enrolled during active disease. The V gene is TRBV27, the J gene TRBJ2-2, with D uncertain. The specimen was peripheral blood. The CDR3 DNA sequence: TGTGCCAGCAAGTCCGGCACCGGGGAGCTGTTTTTT. It yields the protein CASKSGTGELFF.